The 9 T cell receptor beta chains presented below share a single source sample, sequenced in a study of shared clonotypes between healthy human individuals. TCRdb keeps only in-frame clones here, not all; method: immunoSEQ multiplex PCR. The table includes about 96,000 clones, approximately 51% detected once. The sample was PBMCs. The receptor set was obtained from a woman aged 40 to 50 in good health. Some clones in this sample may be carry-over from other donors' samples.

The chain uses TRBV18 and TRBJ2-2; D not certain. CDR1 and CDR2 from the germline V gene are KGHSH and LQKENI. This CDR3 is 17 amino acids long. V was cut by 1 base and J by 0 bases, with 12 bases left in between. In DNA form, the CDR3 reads TGTGCCAGCTCACCACGACGAGAGCTTACGAACACCGGGGAGCTGTTTTTT. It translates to CASSPRRELTNTGELFF.

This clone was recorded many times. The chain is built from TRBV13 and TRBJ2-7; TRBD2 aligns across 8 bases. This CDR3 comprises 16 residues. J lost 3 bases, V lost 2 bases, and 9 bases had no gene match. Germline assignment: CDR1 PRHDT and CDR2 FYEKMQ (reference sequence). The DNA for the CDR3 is TGTGCCAGCAGCTTAACCTTCGGGAGGGATTACTACGAGCAGTACTTC. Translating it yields CASSLTFGRDYYEQYF.

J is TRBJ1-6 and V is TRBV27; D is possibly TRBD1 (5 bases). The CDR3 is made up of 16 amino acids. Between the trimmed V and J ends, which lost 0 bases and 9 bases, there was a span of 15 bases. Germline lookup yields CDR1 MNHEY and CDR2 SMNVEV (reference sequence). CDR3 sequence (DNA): TGTGCCAGCAGTTTATCGAGAGGGGCAGGAATTTCACCCCTCCACTTT. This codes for CASSLSRGAGISPLHF.

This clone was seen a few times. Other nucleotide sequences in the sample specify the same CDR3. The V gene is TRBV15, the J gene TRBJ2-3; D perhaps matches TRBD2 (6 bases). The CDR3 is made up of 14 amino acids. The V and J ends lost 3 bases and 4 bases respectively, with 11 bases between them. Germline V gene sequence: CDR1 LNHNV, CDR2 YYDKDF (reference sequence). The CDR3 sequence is CATSRGGEADTQYF. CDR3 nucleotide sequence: TGTGCCACCAGCAGGGGTGGGGAGGCAGATACGCAGTATTTT.

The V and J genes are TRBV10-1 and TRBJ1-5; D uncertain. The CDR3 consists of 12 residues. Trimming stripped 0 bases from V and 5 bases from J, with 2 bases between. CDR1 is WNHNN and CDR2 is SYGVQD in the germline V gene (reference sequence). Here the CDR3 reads CASSESYQPQHF. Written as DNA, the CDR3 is TGCGCCAGCAGTGAGTCGTATCAGCCCCAGCATTTT.

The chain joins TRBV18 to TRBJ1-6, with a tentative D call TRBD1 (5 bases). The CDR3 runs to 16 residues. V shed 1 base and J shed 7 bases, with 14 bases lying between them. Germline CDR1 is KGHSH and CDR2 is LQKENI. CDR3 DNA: TGTGCCAGCTCACCACTTGAGGCAGGGAGCAATTCACCCCTCCACTTT. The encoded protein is CASSPLEAGSNSPLHF.

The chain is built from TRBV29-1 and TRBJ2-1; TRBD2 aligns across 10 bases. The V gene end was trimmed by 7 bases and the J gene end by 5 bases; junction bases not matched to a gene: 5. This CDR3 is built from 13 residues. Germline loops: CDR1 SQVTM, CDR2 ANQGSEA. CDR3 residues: CSAPGLAHNEQFF. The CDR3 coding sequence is TGCAGCGCACCGGGACTAGCGCACAATGAGCAGTTCTTC.

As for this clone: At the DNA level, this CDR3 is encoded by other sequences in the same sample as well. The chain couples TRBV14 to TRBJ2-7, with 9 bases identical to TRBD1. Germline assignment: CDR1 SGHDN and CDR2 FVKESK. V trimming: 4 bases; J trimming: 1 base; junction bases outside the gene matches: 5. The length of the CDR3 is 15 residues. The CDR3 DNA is TGTGCCAGCAGCCTTGACAGGGGGTCTTCCTACGAGCAGTACTTC. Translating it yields CASSLDRGSSYEQYF.

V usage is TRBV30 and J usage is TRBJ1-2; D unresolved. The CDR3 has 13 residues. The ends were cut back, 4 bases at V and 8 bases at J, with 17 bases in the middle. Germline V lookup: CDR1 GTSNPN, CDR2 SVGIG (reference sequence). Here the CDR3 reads CAWTPILGRGYTF. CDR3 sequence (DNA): TGTGCCTGGACCCCGATCCTTGGCCGGGGCTACACCTTC.